This TCR beta chain is drawn from a study of blood T cells in healthy people across ages (dated by TCRdb to between 2015 and 2016). Describing the broader study: In model experiments, template switching captured roughly one uniquely barcoded TCR beta cDNA molecule for every two T cells. Donors were grouped into four age groups: young (average 16 years), middle-aged (around 39), aged (roughly 67) and long-lived (approximately 81). For two donors (one aged 18 to 30 and one aged 80 or older), the study analyzed two additional independent replicas of 1 million unique cDNA reads from the same blood draw. Age-related changes in TCR beta repertoire diversity were measured in the study by deep sequencing normalized with unique cDNA molecular identifiers.

Points the paper makes about the study in general: Estimates of total diversity based on one million sequenced T cells were considered lower bounds and underestimates. Observed TCR beta diversity per million T cells fell roughly linearly with age, and a significant reduction was already apparent by age about 43. The percentage of naive T cells measured by flow cytometry correlated strongly with observed TCR beta diversity. The CMV infection status of donors was not known, potentially confounding age-related changes in expanded clonotypes. The long-lived group showed more naive CD4+ T cells, fewer expanded clones and increased TCR diversity than the aged group, suggesting age selection. Because profiling used bulk unsorted PBMCs, naive and antigen-experienced compartments could not be compared conclusively.

The roughly 42 donors, aged roughly 6 to 95 years, were systemically healthy Caucasian individuals from Russia. Roughly 11 milliliters of peripheral blood were drawn from each donor into EDTA-treated Vacutainer tubes. Ficoll-Paque density-gradient centrifugation was used to isolate PBMCs, with at least 7 million obtained per sample. Trizol reagent was used to extract total RNA from the PBMCs, yielding at least 5.5 micrograms per sample. Naive CD45RAhigh/CD27high T cell percentages were measured by flow cytometry on a PBMC aliquot from every donor. Relative to germline, V is 5 bases shorter and J is 3 bases shorter, with 11 bases between their ends. From its cysteine to its phenylalanine, the CDR3 spans 14 amino acids. The entry retains the CDR3 DNA only, 42 bases that are in frame from base 1. For CDR1 and CDR2, the germline V gene lists MDHEN and SYDVKM. Regarding this clonotype: Its antigen target is currently unknown. Within one base of it there is no much larger clone, and no base qualities were kept.

Library preparation employed 5' RACE. For sequencing, an Illumina HiSeq 2500 was employed. The second PCR ran for roughly 7 to 12 cycles and used a J-beta primer mix along with a sample-barcoded 5' primer. A unique molecular identifier was introduced onto each TCR beta cDNA molecule by a template-switch 5' adaptor carrying 12 random nucleotides. At least 3 million CDR3-containing paired-end reads were obtained from each sample. The Mint cDNA synthesis kit, primed by a TRBC-specific oligonucleotide, was used to synthesize first-strand cDNA from all RNA. After uracil-DNA glycosylase treatment, a first 18-cycle PCR used universal primers M1SS and BC2_uni_R on all cDNA. In the original analysis: Each sample was normalized by randomly selecting 1 million high-quality reads, each carrying a distinct molecular identifier. Instead of being binned into consensus sequences, reads with shared molecular identifiers were discarded. MiTCR, with a Q25 quality threshold and the strictest error-elimination algorithm, was used for CDR3 identification, clonotype clustering and error correction. A nonparametric unseen species model with Euler transformation was used to estimate a lower bound on total TCR beta diversity. In TCRdb, the public reads were trimmed at Q25 with fastp and aligned with MiXCR, with productive beta chains retained. CDR3 protein sequences are deduplicated, and each keeps its most common genes and DNA. The V and J calls were not made by the authors but by TCRdb's processing. Recorded for this sample are 800,000 or so distinct CDR3 sequences; around a quarter of them occurred a single time. Of the sample, roughly 3.5% is held by the ten largest clones.

These records were also assigned to another study, of T cells of mothers and their children. As described in the second report: Donors were nine systemically healthy Caucasian individuals: three mothers and their six children. cDNA synthesis used all of the extracted RNA, with 1.5 ug of RNA in each 15 ul reaction. In the second PCR, the M1S primer introduced both the sample barcodes and 2-4 random nucleotides. Each mother yielded over 9 million TCR beta CDR3 reads and each child roughly 3.1 million reads. Thymic selection shapes the output of TCR recombination in a similar way in related and unrelated pairs, and inherited differences have a minor effect. Related mother-child pairs always showed normalized repertoire overlap that was slightly higher than in unrelated mother-child pairs, though the difference was never significant. Persistent microchimeric T cell clones were not detected, at a sensitivity of about 90 clones per million clonotypes. The study used deep NGS to compare TCR beta repertoires of mothers and children, seeking features distinguishing related mother-child pairs from unrelated individuals. The mean age was roughly 44 +/- 4 years for the mothers and approximately 11 +/- 4 years for the children. After adapter ligation was performed with NEBNext reagents, the libraries were sequenced on an Illumina HiSeq 2000 with 100+100 nt paired-end reads. Mother and child libraries were prepared a month apart and sequenced in separate runs to prevent cross-contamination. For each donor, between roughly 450,000 and 2,300,000 distinct TCR beta clonotypes were identified. Naive TCR beta clonotypes were estimated from low-frequency clonotypes matched to each donor's FACS-determined naive share, without sorting.

This receptor was identified in a boy between 10 and 17 years old in good health. Sample: blood. The rearranged chain carries TRBV28 and TRBJ1-3, with TRBD1 tentatively as D gene (5 bases match). CDR3 reads: CASSPRVVGNTIYF. The sequenced DNA is TGTGCCAGCAGTCCCAGGGTTGTTGGAAACACCATATATTTT.